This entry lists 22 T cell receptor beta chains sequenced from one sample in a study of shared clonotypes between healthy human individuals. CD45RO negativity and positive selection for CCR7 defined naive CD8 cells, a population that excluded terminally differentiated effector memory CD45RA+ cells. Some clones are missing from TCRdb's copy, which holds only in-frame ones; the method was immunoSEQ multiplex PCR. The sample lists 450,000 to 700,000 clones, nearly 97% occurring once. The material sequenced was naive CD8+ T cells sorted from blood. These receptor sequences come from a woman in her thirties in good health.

This CDR3 reads CATSSPRSSWNNEQFF. CDR3 bases: TGTGCCACCAGCAGCCCCCGTTCCTCCTGGAACAATGAGCAGTTCTTC. The gene calls are TRBV15 and TRBJ2-1, with D unresolved. Germline CDR1 is LNHNV and CDR2 is YYDKDF (reference sequence). V lost 3 bases and J 5 bases, leaving 17 bases between the germline ends. The CDR3 is 16 residues long.

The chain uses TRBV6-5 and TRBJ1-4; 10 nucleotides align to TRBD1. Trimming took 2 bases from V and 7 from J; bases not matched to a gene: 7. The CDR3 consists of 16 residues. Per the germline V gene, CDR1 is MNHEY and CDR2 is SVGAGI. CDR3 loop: CASSYGTGVKGEKLFF. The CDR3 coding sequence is TGTGCCAGCAGTTACGGGACAGGGGTAAAGGGTGAAAAACTGTTTTTT.

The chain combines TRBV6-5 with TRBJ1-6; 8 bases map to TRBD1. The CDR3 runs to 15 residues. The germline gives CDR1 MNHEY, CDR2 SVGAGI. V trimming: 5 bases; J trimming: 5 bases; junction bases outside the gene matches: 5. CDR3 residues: CASSTGTGDNSPLHF. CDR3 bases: TGTGCCAGCAGTACCGGGACAGGAGATAATTCACCCCTCCACTTT.

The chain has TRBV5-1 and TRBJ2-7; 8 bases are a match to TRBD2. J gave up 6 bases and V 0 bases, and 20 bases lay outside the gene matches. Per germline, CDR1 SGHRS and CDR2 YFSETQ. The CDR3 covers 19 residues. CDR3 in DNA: TGCGCCAGCAGCTTGGCCCGCACCATCTCGGCCCGGGAGGGTCTCGAGCAGTACTTC. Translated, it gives CASSLARTISAREGLEQYF.

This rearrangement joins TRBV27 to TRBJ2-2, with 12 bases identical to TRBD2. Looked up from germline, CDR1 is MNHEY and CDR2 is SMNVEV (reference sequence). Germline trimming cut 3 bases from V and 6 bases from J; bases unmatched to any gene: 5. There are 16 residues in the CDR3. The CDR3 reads CASSLRPSGRAGELFF. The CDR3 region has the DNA TGTGCCAGCAGTTTGAGGCCTAGCGGGAGGGCCGGGGAGCTGTTTTTT.

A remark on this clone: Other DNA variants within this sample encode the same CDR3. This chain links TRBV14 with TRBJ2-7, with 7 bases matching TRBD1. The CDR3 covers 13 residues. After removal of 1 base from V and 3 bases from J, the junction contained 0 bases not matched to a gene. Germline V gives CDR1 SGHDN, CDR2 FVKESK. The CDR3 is CASSQGQGYEQYF. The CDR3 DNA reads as TGTGCCAGCAGCCAAGGACAGGGCTACGAGCAGTACTTC.

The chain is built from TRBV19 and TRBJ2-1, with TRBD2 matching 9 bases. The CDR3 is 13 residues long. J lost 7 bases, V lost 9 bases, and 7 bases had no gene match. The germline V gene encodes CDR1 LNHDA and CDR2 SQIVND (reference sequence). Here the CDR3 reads CASCSGSGNEQFF. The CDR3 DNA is TGTGCCAGCTGTAGCGGGAGTGGTAATGAGCAGTTCTTC.

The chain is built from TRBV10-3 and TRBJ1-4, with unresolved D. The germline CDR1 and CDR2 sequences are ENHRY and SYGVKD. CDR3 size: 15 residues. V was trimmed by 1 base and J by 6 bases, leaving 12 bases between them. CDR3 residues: CAISELEGPHEKLFF. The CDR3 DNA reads TGTGCCATCAGTGAGTTAGAAGGGCCTCATGAAAAACTGTTTTTT.

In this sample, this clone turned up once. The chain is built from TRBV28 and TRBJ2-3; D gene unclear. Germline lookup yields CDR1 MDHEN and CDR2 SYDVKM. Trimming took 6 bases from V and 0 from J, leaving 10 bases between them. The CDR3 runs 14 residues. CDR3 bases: TGTGCCAGCAGCTACCGCACTAGCACAGATACGCAGTATTTT. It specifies CASSYRTSTDTQYF.

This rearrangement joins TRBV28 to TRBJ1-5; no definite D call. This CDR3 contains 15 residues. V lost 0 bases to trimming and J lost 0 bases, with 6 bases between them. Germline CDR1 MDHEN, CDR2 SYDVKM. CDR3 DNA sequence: TGTGCCAGCAGTTTATGGGGGTATAGCAATCAGCCCCAGCATTTT. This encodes CASSLWGYSNQPQHF.

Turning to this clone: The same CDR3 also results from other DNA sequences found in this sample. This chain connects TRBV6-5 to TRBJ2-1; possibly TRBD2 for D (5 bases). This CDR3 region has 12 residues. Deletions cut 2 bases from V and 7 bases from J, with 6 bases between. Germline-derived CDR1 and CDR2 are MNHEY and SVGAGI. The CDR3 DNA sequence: TGTGCCAGCAGTTACCGGGGTAATGAGCAGTTCTTC. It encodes CASSYRGNEQFF.

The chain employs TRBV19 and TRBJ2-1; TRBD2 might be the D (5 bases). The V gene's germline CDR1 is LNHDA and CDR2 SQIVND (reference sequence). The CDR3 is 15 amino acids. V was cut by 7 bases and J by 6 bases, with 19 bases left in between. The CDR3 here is CASITSSGPRNEQFF. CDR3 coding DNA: TGTGCCAGTATTACGTCGAGCGGCCCTCGCAATGAGCAGTTCTTC.

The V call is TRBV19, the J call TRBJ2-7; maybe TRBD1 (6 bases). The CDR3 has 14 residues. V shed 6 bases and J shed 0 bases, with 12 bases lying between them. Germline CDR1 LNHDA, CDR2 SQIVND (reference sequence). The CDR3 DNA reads TGTGCCAGTAGACGACAGGTGACCTCCTACGAGCAGTACTTC. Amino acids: CASRRQVTSYEQYF.

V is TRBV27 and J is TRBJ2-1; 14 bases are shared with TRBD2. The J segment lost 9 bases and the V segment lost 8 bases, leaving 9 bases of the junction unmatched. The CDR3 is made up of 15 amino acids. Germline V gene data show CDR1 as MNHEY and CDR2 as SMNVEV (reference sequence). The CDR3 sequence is CASARGTSGRAEQFF. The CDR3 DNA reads TGTGCCAGCGCTCGTGGGACTAGCGGGAGAGCTGAGCAGTTCTTC.

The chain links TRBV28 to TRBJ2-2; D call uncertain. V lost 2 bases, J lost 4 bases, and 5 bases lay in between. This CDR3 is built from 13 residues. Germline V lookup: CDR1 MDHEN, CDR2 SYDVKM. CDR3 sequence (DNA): TGTGCCAGCAGTTTAGGGTTCACCGGGGAGCTGTTTTTT. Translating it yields CASSLGFTGELFF.

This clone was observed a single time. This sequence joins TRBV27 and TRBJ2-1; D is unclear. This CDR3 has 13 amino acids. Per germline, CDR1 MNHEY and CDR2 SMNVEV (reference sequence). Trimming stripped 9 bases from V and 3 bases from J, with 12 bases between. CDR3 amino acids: CASGKILYNEQFF. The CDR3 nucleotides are TGTGCCAGTGGGAAAATCCTCTACAATGAGCAGTTCTTC.

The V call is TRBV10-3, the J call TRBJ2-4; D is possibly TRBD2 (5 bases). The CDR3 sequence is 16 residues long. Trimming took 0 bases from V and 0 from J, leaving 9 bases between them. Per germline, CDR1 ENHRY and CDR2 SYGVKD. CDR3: CAISESFEGAKNIQYF. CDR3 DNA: TGTGCCATCAGTGAGTCTTTCGAGGGAGCCAAAAACATTCAGTACTTC.

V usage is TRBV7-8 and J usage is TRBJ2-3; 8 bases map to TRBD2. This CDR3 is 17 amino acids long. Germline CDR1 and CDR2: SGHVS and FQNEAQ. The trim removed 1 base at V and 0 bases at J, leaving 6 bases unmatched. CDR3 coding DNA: TGTGCCAGCAGCTTAGTAGGGGCTAGCGGGAGCACAGATACGCAGTATTTT. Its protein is CASSLVGASGSTDTQYF.

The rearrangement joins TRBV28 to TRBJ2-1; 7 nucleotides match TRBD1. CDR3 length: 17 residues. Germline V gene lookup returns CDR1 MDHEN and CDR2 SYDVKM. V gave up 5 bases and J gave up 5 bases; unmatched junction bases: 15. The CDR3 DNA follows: TGTGCCAGCAGTACAAGACTGGACAGGTCTTTGGACAATGAGCAGTTCTTC. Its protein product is CASSTRLDRSLDNEQFF.

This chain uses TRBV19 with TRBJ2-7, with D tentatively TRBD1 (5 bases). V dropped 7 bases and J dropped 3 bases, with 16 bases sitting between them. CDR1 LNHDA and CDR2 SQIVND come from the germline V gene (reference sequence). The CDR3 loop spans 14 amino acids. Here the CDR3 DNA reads TGTGCCAGTAAAACAGGAGCTGGGGACTACGAGCAGTACTTC. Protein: CASKTGAGDYEQYF.

In DNA, the CDR3 is TGTGCCAGCAGTTACTGGGGCGGGAGGTTTCACAATGAGCAGTTCTTC. Residues: CASSYWGGRFHNEQFF. The chain joins TRBV6-5 to TRBJ2-1; 8 nucleotides match TRBD2. The CDR3 covers 16 residues. CDR1 and CDR2 (germline): MNHEY, SVGAGI. The ends lost 1 base at V and 5 bases at J; junction bases unmatched: 7.

Written as DNA, the CDR3 is TGTGCCAGCAGCGTAGCTAAGGGGCCAGGGCGGGAGGGCCCTTACAATGAGCAGTTCTTC. Its translation is CASSVAKGPGREGPYNEQFF. The rearrangement links TRBV9 to TRBJ2-1, with 9 bases identical to TRBD2. CDR3 length: 20 residues. The germline V gene encodes CDR1 SGDLS and CDR2 YYNGEE. J lost 4 bases, V lost 0 bases, and 17 bases had no gene match.